The 28 T cell receptor beta chains listed next were all sequenced from one sample in a study of post-analysis software for immune sequencing data. These receptors' targets are unknown. Unique molecular identifiers featured in each of the TCR beta cDNA libraries. TCRdb fed the PCR reads into MiXCR, producing one record per CDR3 protein. The sample shows a few hundred thousand distinct CDR3 sequences, approximately 38% of them seen only once. Whole-study findings and limits: About five TRBV segments occurring more often in patients than controls included TRBV5-6, TRBV5-1 and TRBV20-1.

Sequencing was done on a sample of blood. All receptors come from a girl aged 10 to 17 with multiple sclerosis.

This clonotype turned up a few times. J is TRBJ1-2 and V is TRBV6-6, with unresolved D. CDR1 and CDR2 (germline): MNHNY, SVGAGI (reference sequence). V was pared by 8 bases and J by 7 bases, with 14 bases between. This CDR3 contains 12 residues. Here the CDR3 DNA reads TGTGCCAGCCCTCTTTTACGCGGTGGCTACACCTTC. Its translation: CASPLLRGGYTF.

The chain recombines TRBV24-1 with TRBJ2-7; D remains unclear. CDR3 length: 14 residues. Germline V gene sequence: CDR1 KGHDR, CDR2 SFDVKD. The ends were cut back, 4 bases at V and 0 bases at J, with 9 bases in the middle. The DNA of the CDR3 is TGTGCCACCAGTGACGGAGCACTCTCCTACGAGCAGTACTTC. Amino acid sequence: CATSDGALSYEQYF.

This clonotype appeared a few times. The rearrangement uses TRBV2 and TRBJ2-5; D tentatively fits TRBD1 or TRBD2 (5 bases each). The ends were cut back, 4 bases at V and 1 base at J, with 10 bases in the middle. CDR3 length equals 14 residues. Germline assignment: CDR1 SNHLY and CDR2 FYNNEI. The CDR3 nucleotides are TGTGCCAGCAGTGGGGGACCGTCCCAAGAGACCCAGTACTTC. Translation: CASSGGPSQETQYF.

This clonotype has a count of ten or more. This chain connects TRBV4-1 to TRBJ2-7, with D possibly matching TRBD2 (5 bases). The CDR3 has 15 amino acids. Trimming cost V 2 bases and J 6 bases, with 17 bases left between them. The V gene's germline CDR1 is MGHRA and CDR2 YSYEKL. The CDR3 sequence is CASSQSVPAGVEQYF. As DNA, the CDR3 is TGCGCCAGCAGCCAATCCGTGCCGGCCGGGGTCGAGCAGTACTTC.

As DNA, the CDR3 is TGCGCCAGCAGCTTGGGGACAGACGAGCAGTACTTC. Amino acid sequence: CASSLGTDEQYF. This chain links TRBV5-1 with TRBJ2-1; D might be TRBD1 (6 bases). The J call may not be correct, given that the DNA end is closer to TRBJ2-7. The CDR3 is 12 amino acids. CDR1 is SGHRS and CDR2 is YFSETQ in the germline V gene.

This clonotype appeared a single time. V usage is TRBV28 and J usage is TRBJ2-3; D gene ambiguous. The germline CDR1 and CDR2 sequences are MDHEN and SYDVKM. Trimming stripped 1 base from V and 3 bases from J, with 8 bases between. The CDR3 extends over 14 amino acids. The CDR3 nucleotides are TGTGCCAGCAGTTTATCCTCGATTACAGATACGCAGTATTTT. This translates into CASSLSSITDTQYF.

The chain couples TRBV12-3 or TRBV12-4 to TRBJ2-5; 10 nucleotides match TRBD2. With V trimmed by 1 base and J by 5 bases, 10 bases remained unmatched. The CDR3 runs to 17 residues. In DNA, the CDR3 is TGTGCCAGCAGTTTAGTGCGAGCGGGGGGGCCGAGGGAGACCCAGTACTTC. It specifies CASSLVRAGGPRETQYF.

V gene TRBV11-3 combines with J gene TRBJ2-6, with D perhaps TRBD2 (5 bases). The germline V and J ends were trimmed by 1 base and 1 base, with 11 bases remaining between them. The length of the CDR3 is 17 residues. Germline V lookup: CDR1 SGHNT, CDR2 YENEEA. For the CDR3, the DNA is TGTGCCAGCAGCTTAGGTATTTCGGGATCTGGGGCCAACGTCCTGACTTTC. Its translation is CASSLGISGSGANVLTF.

This clonotype has more than one count but fewer than ten. The chain uses TRBV4-1 and TRBJ1-2; 7 positions match TRBD1. The CDR3 length is 13 residues. Trimming at V came to 3 bases and at J to 6 bases, leaving 4 bases not matched to a gene. In germline, CDR1 is MGHRA, CDR2 YSYEKL. CDR3 sequence: CASSQTGRNGYTF. The CDR3 DNA sequence: TGCGCCAGCAGCCAGACAGGGAGAAATGGCTACACCTTC.

The chain couples TRBV7-2 to TRBJ2-5, with D possibly being TRBD1 (6 bases). CDR3 size: 15 residues. Germline CDR1 SGHTA, CDR2 FQGNSA. The ends were cut back, 5 bases at V and 4 bases at J, with 17 bases in the middle. The CDR3 protein is CASSPRQVGTETQYF. CDR3 nucleotides: TGTGCCAGCAGCCCCCGACAGGTCGGAACAGAGACCCAGTACTTC.

The chain has TRBV24-1 and TRBJ1-2; 7 positions agree with TRBD1. Germline loops: CDR1 KGHDR, CDR2 SFDVKD. Trimming at V came to 4 bases and at J to 9 bases, leaving 13 bases not matched to a gene. CDR3 size: 15 residues. The CDR3 bases are TGTGCCACCAGTGACCCTACCGACAGGGAGATGAGCTACACCTTC. It translates to CATSDPTDREMSYTF.

The chain recombines TRBV12-3 or TRBV12-4 with TRBJ1-2; TRBD1 might be the D (6 bases). There are 13 residues in the CDR3. V was trimmed by 5 bases and J by 7 bases, leaving 14 bases between them. The CDR3 is CASSTGLGSGYTF. CDR3 coding DNA: TGTGCCAGCAGTACAGGGTTAGGGAGTGGCTACACCTTC.

This clonotype was counted once. Compared with germline, one end of the junction differs, possibly owing to a read error. The genes are TRBV3-1 and TRBJ2-2; perhaps TRBD2 as D (5 bases). The length of the CDR3 is 11 residues. The V gene's germline CDR1 is LGHDT and CDR2 YNNKEL (reference sequence). The CDR3 region has the DNA TGTGCCAGCAGGAGTCCCGGGGAGCGGTTTTTT. Protein: CASRSPGERFF.

The chain joins TRBV12-3 or TRBV12-4 to TRBJ2-3, with 7 bases that match TRBD2. The CDR3 contains 16 residues. J was trimmed by 0 bases and V by 3 bases; bases with no gene match: 6. The CDR3 spells CASSLTSTVSTDTQYF. Here the CDR3 DNA reads TGTGCCAGCAGTTTGACTAGCACCGTTAGCACAGATACGCAGTATTTT.

This clonotype appeared a few times. The chain employs TRBV27 and TRBJ1-5; 7 positions agree with TRBD1. This CDR3 contains 15 residues. With V trimmed by 3 bases and J by 5 bases, 7 bases remained unmatched. The germline CDR1 and CDR2 sequences are MNHEY and SMNVEV (reference sequence). CDR3 loop: CASSFGAGGDQPQHF. The CDR3 DNA reads as TGTGCCAGCAGTTTTGGGGCAGGGGGTGATCAGCCCCAGCATTTT.

The chain joins TRBV19 to TRBJ2-1; D is ambiguous. The V gene lost 1 base and the J gene lost 3 bases, with 4 bases spanning the gap. Germline V gene lookup returns CDR1 LNHDA and CDR2 SQIVND (reference sequence). This CDR3 is built from 13 residues. CDR3 sequence (DNA): TGTGCCAGTAGTATAGGAGACTACAATGAGCAGTTCTTC. Translated: CASSIGDYNEQFF.

The chain has TRBV5-4 and TRBJ1-2; D is perhaps TRBD1 (6 bases). Per the germline V gene, CDR1 is SGHNT and CDR2 is YYREEE (reference sequence). The CDR3 extends over 21 amino acids. V was shortened by 6 bases and J by 0 bases, with 33 bases between the two germline ends. The CDR3 DNA is TGTGCCAGCACCTCAAACGGGGGGGCCGTTATACCCAGATACACTAACTATGGCTACACCTTC. Its translation is CASTSNGGAVIPRYTNYGYTF.

The chain recombines TRBV10-3 with TRBJ1-1; the match to TRBD1 covers 10 bases. The CDR3 has 19 amino acids. Germline V lookup: CDR1 ENHRY, CDR2 SYGVKD. The V segment lost 6 bases and the J segment 1 base; nucleotides outside the gene matches: 17. In nucleotides, the CDR3 is TGTGCCATCAGCGCGAACAGACAGGGGGCCAAAATCGGGAACACTGAAGCTTTCTTT. Translation gives CAISANRQGAKIGNTEAFF.

This clonotype has just a few counts. V is TRBV4-1 and J is TRBJ2-7, with D hard to call. Germline V gene sequence: CDR1 MGHRA, CDR2 YSYEKL. V shed 2 bases and J shed 2 bases, with 13 bases lying between them. The CDR3 length is 15 residues. This chain's CDR3 is CASSQRTSVTYEQYF. DNA for the CDR3: TGCGCCAGCAGCCAACGGACGAGCGTCACCTACGAGCAGTACTTC.

A few counts support this clonotype. The rearrangement joins TRBV4-3 to TRBJ2-1; perhaps TRBD2 as D (6 bases). Germline V gene lookup returns CDR1 LGHNA and CDR2 YSLEER. This CDR3 has 17 amino acids. V was pared by 3 bases and J by 0 bases, with 15 bases between. CDR3 in amino acids: CASSQGLGGSSYNEQFF. The CDR3 bases are TGCGCCAGCAGCCAGGGGCTCGGGGGTAGCTCCTACAATGAGCAGTTCTTC.

This clonotype was counted a few times. The junction and the germline gene differ at one end; a read error may be behind it. V is TRBV5-1 and J is TRBJ1-1; 8 bases are shared with TRBD1. Germline V gene lookup returns CDR1 SGHRS and CDR2 YFSETQ. The CDR3 extends over 14 amino acids. The CDR3 sequence: CASSLAGGGTEAFF. CDR3 in DNA: TGTGCCAGCAGTTTAGCAGGGGGCGGCACTGAAGCTTTCTTT.

This chain links TRBV20-1 with TRBJ2-1; weak D call: TRBD2 (5 bases). This CDR3 has 13 amino acids. Looked up from germline, CDR1 is DFQATT and CDR2 is SNEGSKA (reference sequence). Deletions cut 6 bases from V and 7 bases from J, with 16 bases between. The CDR3: CSAGTGVGNEQFF. CDR3 nucleotide sequence: TGCAGTGCCGGAACCGGGGTGGGTAATGAGCAGTTCTTC.

V and J are TRBV3-1 and TRBJ2-3; TRBD2 is a possible D gene (6 bases). Trimming shortened V by 4 bases and J by 14 bases, and 25 bases separated the two germline ends. CDR1 is LGHDT and CDR2 is YNNKEL in the germline V gene (reference sequence). The CDR3 contains 15 residues. CDR3 in DNA: TGTGCCAGCAGCCTCCTTGGAGGGAGTAATGAAAAACTGTATTTT. It translates to CASSLLGGSNEKLYF.

V is TRBV9 and J is TRBJ2-1, with D perhaps TRBD1 (6 bases). The CDR3 length is 14 residues. Germline CDR1 is SGDLS and CDR2 is YYNGEE. The V and J ends lost 3 bases and 9 bases respectively, with 16 bases between them. The CDR3 region is CASSAGGRGREQFF. CDR3 bases: TGTGCCAGCAGCGCCGGTGGCAGGGGTCGTGAGCAGTTCTTC. Full variable domain (remainder filled in from reference TRBV9 and TRBJ2-1): DSGVTQTPKHLITATGQRVTLRCSPRSGDLSVYWYQQSLDQGLQFLIQYYNGEERAKGNILERFSAQQFPDLHSELNLSSLELGDSALYFCASSAGGRGREQFFGPGTRLTVL.

The chain combines TRBV5-6 with TRBJ2-3; no definite D call. Germline V gene data show CDR1 as SGHDT and CDR2 as YYEEEE. CDR3 length equals 17 residues. V gave up 0 bases and J gave up 0 bases, with 14 bases separating them. CDR3 sequence: CASSLGRIGTSTDTQYF. The CDR3 nucleotides read TGTGCCAGCAGCTTGGGGCGGATTGGTACTAGCACAGATACGCAGTATTTT.

This clonotype was observed a few times. The gene calls are TRBV28 and TRBJ1-2; 9 nucleotides line up with TRBD1. There are 13 residues in the CDR3. Losses at the gene ends were 5 bases for V and 6 bases for J; bases not matched to a gene: 4. Germline values: CDR1 MDHEN, CDR2 SYDVKM. The chain's CDR3 is CASSPDRGNGYTF. CDR3 DNA: TGTGCCAGCAGTCCGGACAGGGGTAATGGCTACACCTTC.

This clonotype appeared once. The rearrangement uses TRBV12-3 or TRBV12-4 and TRBJ2-4; D gene ambiguous. Deletions cut 7 bases from V and 13 bases from J, with 17 bases between. The CDR3 covers 12 residues. The CDR3 region has the DNA TGTGCCAGCAATCCGTTCGCGGATGAGCAGTACTTC. It yields the protein CASNPFADEQYF.

The CDR3: CANSLGQGLHQPQHF. CDR3 DNA sequence: TGTGCCAACAGCCTGGGGCAGGGGCTTCATCAGCCCCAGCATTTT. V gene TRBV28 combines with J gene TRBJ1-5; TRBD1 might be the D (6 bases). The CDR3 consists of 15 residues. Germline lookup yields CDR1 MDHEN and CDR2 SYDVKM. The V end was cut by 10 bases, the J end by 5 bases, with 21 bases between.